This TCR beta chain stems from a study of cytomegalovirus exposure and HLA in healthy donors (dated by TCRdb to the late 2010s). About the investigation overall: According to an earlier analysis of 587 of the donors, 150 million to 200 million T cells yielded some 120 million unique TCR beta sequences and around 280 Gb of sequence data. The aim of the study was to test whether cataloging public T cell receptors could identify signatures of past pathogen exposure. An earlier analysis of 587 of the donors used high-throughput TCR beta sequencing to judge whether each TCR beta V gene segment behaved as functional or pseudogenic. In a later genetic analysis, genome-wide SNP genotypes for about 65% of the roughly 670 donors were used, and that subset was treated as a discovery cohort. The T cell repertoires of 670 or so subjects were profiled by immunosequencing and related to cytomegalovirus serostatus. Of the approximately 370 genotyped donors, over 80% were placed in the genetic ancestry cluster associated with self-reported Caucasian donors. Typing coverage differed by locus: A, B, C, DRB1 and DQB1 were typed in roughly 620-630 donors, DQA1 in 522, DPA1 in 600 to 610, and DPB1 in 400 to 480. Donor age, sex, ethnicity and CMV serostatus were collected together with the repertoire data. Both class I and class II loci were covered by HLA typing, at four-digit resolution. Every discovery cohort repertoire had been produced on one sequencing platform. A few DR-DQ haplotypes were handled as single units for association and clustering because linkage in the cohort was strong. A later analysis re-analyzed previously published TCR beta repertoires from approximately 670 donors and added high-resolution HLA genotyping to study TCR occurrence patterns. On average, over 200,000 unique TCR beta nucleotide sequences were sequenced per donor among fewer than 500 genotyped donors of the cohort, with roughly 18% of those sequences being non-productive. In addition to the first cohort of 650 to 800 subjects, a separate validation cohort of 120 different subjects was used. An early release that covered 640 HLA-typed donors contained approximately 300 gigabases of sequencing data and 70 million to 100 million unique TCR sequences. Rather than drawing on any new phenotypic data, the later analysis identified candidate immune exposures from TCR beta sequences and the way those sequences occurred across donors. To predict cytomegalovirus infection status, the study combined high-throughput TCR immunosequencing, statistical association of individual TCRs with disease status, and machine learning.

A remark on this clone: Its antigen remains unidentified. No base qualities exist here, and no much larger clone lies one base off it.

The library was made by the immunoSEQ multiplex PCR assay. For the multiplex PCR, a mixture combining 60 forward primers for TCR Vbeta segments and 13 reverse primers for TCR Jbeta segments was used. Amplification of the CDR3 region of rearranged TCR beta genes was performed with a multiplex PCR assay on genomic DNA. Amplified TCR beta libraries were sequenced as 87-base-pair reads on the Illumina HiSeq System. The authors' analysis ran thus. A later analysis tallied 75 million to 95 million unique TCR beta chains across the 660 or so repertoires, and around 10 million of those chains were shared by two or more donors. A nearest-neighbor algorithm error-corrected the raw reads and collapsed the reads into unique sequences, merging closely related sequences to remove PCR and sequencing errors. CDR3 sequences were aligned to IMGT reference sequences to assign V, D and J gene segments. For a sequence to be retained, a match of at least six nucleotides was required to both a V gene segment and a J gene segment. A rearrangement counted as productive if the CDR3 had no stop codons and remained in frame with V and J, and every other rearrangement counted as non-productive. CDR3 was defined according to IMGT convention as the region running from the second conserved V-encoded cysteine to the conserved J-encoded phenylalanine. Sequences without an unambiguous match to a single V gene segment were excluded from the earlier analysis of 500 to 700 of the donors. In an earlier analysis of some 590 of the donors, a V segment was called functional when productive rearrangements were above 56.7%, and segregating when the standard deviation between donors exceeded 5%. A statistical classification framework was built to diagnose cytomegalovirus status from the catalog of TCR beta chain sequences. In a later analysis, TCR nucleotide sequences were compared against IMGT/GENE-DB human TR gene sequences so that V and J genes could be assigned. A later analysis assigned CDR3 sequences and most-parsimonious VDJ recombination scenarios with the TCRdist pipeline. A later analysis defined each TCR beta chain by its CDR3 amino acid sequence plus V-gene family, and excluded reads lacking a unique V-gene family. A later analysis removed nearly 600 highly shared, low-generation-probability nucleotide sequences to deal with suspected cross-contamination and a sequencing artifact. In a later analysis, a clonal expansion index was calculated for each public chain from normalized within-repertoire ranks of inferred template counts. Generation probabilities in a later analysis came from a VDJ recombination model fitted to out-of-frame rearrangements, and those results were checked against IGoR. Hypergeometric tests were used in a later analysis to score TCR-TCR, TCR-HLA and TCR-CMV co-occurrence, with a repertoire-size bias correction applied to the TCR pairs. To estimate false discovery rates, a later analysis permuted the HLA or CMV assignments 20 times. In a later analysis, co-occurring TCRs were grouped with DBSCAN, and TCRdist sequence similarity was added when clustering was performed within HLA-allele-positive subsets. Co-occurrence clustering excluded repertoires with fewer than 30,000 or more than 120,000 public chains, plus five with anomalous nucleotide sharing. TCRdb carries this immuneACCESS record with in-frame sequences only. Its versions omit some clonotypes, under half of them owing to an unresolved V gene in the studies checked, with the rest unexplained. V and J calls plus clone size are reproduced from that table; the DNA served to infer D and trimming. The sample records some 65,000 clones, around 70% of which are singletons. Approximately 11% of the sample is held by the ten biggest clonotypes.

The CDR3 contains 15 residues, cysteine and phenylalanine counted. The CDR3 DNA has 45 bases and is translated from base 1. V lost 5 bases and J lost 4 bases; the stretch between them is 15 bases long. CDR1 SGHRS and CDR2 YFSETQ are derived from the germline V gene. Broad study findings and their caveats: A further reported finding was that TCR beta sequences accurately predicted the HLA-A and HLA-B alleles for most subjects in the first cohort. When HLA alleles, especially DR and DQ, strongly co-occurred, TCR associations were difficult to assign to individual alleles. Because counts were too low, about 18 rarely observed V segments, including chromosome 9 orphons, were left out of the earlier analysis of 587 of the donors. In a later analysis, most CMV-associated TCR beta chains were found to appear HLA-restricted, with HLA associations seemingly driven largely by CMV exposure. The study listed approximately 150 TCR beta chains as associated with cytomegalovirus. Three of the identified cytomegalovirus-associated TCR beta chains were confirmed in vitro to be specific for cytomegalovirus antigens. Because HLA typing was unavailable for some donors at each locus, only the typed subset was used in association tests. In a later analysis, TCR association rates were found to vary across HLA loci, with the most associated TCRs seen for DRB1 alleles and the fewest for HLA-C alleles. The authors suggested that the approach could potentially be generalized to other disease states and immunological phenotypes. Most TCR sequences were observed very rarely across donors, whereas some public TCRs were present in many individuals. In a later analysis, HLA-associated TCR beta chains showed more clonal expansion and lower generation probabilities than non-associated chains that were equally common. In a later genetic analysis, fewer N-insertions in productive TCRs were reported among donors in an Asian-associated ancestry cluster than the 666-donor mean. In a later genetic analysis, a missense DCLRE1C variant was associated with V-gene and J-gene trimming of TCR beta chains, and the association was replicated in an independent cohort. Because the 87-base-pair reads could not distinguish some IMGT-functional V segments, including TRBV6-2 and TRBV6-3, those segments were excluded. A later analysis associated about 16,000 TCR beta sequences with specific HLA alleles at a false discovery rate of 0.05. Only TCR beta chains were sequenced in this cohort, and the absence of alpha or paired-chain data limited detectable features. Linkage disequilibrium might explain the correlated functional status among segregating V segments, but an unknown experimental factor could not be excluded. According to a later analysis, parvovirus B19, influenza, CMV and Epstein-Barr virus appeared linked to several top co-occurrence clusters. For the cohort, immune exposure information was limited to CMV serostatus. Cytomegalovirus status was reported to be diagnosed by the classifier with high specificity and sensitivity in both the original and validation cohorts. A cluster of highly shared sequence variants was judged likely to be a technical artifact of the sequencing pipeline. In an earlier analysis of some 550 of the donors, most TCR beta V segments were observed in productive rearrangements about 87% or about 30% of the time, broadly matching IMGT annotations. Roughly uniform sequencing depth across donors was assumed in presence/absence analyses, although this assumption may not hold.

The cohort consisted of fewer than 700 healthy bone marrow donors. Cohort members were all nominally healthy when sampled, although unrecorded immune exposures were likely present. The donor was CMV seronegative and was included in the group of a few hundred seronegative cohort members. A peripheral blood sample was collected from each donor, and TCR beta sequencing was performed on peripheral blood mononuclear cells. The Qiagen DNeasy Blood Extraction Kit was used to extract genomic DNA from the blood cell samples. The receptor was derived from a woman aged 25 to 45 in good health and CMV-seronegative. The specimen sequenced was PBMCs. The chain is made from TRBV5-1 and TRBJ1-4; the D gene is possibly TRBD1, with 5 bases matching. The DNA is TGCGCCAGCAGTTCGCCGGGACTCAGTAATGAAAAACTGTTTTTT. Its product reads: CASSSPGLSNEKLFF. This CDR3, with the reference TRBV5-1 and TRBJ1-4 proteins standing in past its ends, gives the full variable domain KAGVTQTPRYLIKTRGQQVTLSCSPISGHRSVSWYQQTPGQGLQFLFEYFSETQRNKGNFPGRFSGRQFSNSRSEMNVSTLELGDSALYLCASSSPGLSNEKLFFGSGTQLSVL.